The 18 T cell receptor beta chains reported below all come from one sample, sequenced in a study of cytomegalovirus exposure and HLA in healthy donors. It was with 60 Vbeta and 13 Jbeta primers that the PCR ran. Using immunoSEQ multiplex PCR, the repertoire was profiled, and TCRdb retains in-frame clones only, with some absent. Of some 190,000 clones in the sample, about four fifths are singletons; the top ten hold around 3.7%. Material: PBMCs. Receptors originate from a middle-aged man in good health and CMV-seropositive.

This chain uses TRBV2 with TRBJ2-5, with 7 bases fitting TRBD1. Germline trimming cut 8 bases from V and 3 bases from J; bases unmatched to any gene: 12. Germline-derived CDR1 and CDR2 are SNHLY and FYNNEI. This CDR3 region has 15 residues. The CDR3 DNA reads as TGTGCCAGCGATCAGGGAAGACAGGGAAAAGAGACCCAGTACTTC. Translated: CASDQGRQGKETQYF. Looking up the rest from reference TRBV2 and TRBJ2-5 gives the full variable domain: EPEVTQTPSHQVTQMGQEVILRCVPISNHLYFYWYRQILGQKVEFLVSFYNNEISEKSEIFDDQFSVERPDGSNFTLKIRSTKLEDSAMYFCASDQGRQGKETQYFGPGTRLLVL.

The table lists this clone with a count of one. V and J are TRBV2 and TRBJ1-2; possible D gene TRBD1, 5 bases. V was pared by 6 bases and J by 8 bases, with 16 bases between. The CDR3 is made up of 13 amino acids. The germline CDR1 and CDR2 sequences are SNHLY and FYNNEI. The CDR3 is CASRLDTLGGYTF. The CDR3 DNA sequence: TGTGCCAGCAGACTGGACACCCTGGGAGGCTACACCTTC. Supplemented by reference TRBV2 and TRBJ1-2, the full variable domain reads EPEVTQTPSHQVTQMGQEVILRCVPISNHLYFYWYRQILGQKVEFLVSFYNNEISEKSEIFDDQFSVERPDGSNFTLKIRSTKLEDSAMYFCASRLDTLGGYTFGSGTRLTVV.

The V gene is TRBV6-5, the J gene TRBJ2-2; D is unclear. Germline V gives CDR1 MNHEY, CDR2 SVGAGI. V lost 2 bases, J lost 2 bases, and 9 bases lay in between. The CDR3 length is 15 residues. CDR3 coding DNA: TGTGCCAGCAGTTACCTCTGGGCAAACACCGGGGAGCTGTTTTTT. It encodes CASSYLWANTGELFF.

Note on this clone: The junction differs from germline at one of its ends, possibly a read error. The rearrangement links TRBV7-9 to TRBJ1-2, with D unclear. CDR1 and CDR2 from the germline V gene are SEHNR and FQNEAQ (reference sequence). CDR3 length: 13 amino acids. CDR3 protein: CSSSLETRYGYTF. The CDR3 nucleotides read TGTTCCAGCAGCTTAGAGACACGCTATGGCTACACCTTC.

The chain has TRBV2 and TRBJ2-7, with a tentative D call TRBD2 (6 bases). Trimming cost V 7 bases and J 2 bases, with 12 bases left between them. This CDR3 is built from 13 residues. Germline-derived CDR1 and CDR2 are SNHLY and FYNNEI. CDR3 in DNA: TGTGCCAGCATGGGCGGACTAACCTACGAGCAGTACTTC. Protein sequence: CASMGGLTYEQYF.

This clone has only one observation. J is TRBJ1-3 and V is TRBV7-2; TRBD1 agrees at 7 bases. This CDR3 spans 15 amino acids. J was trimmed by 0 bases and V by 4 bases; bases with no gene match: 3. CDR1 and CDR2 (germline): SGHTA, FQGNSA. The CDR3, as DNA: TGTGCCAGCAGCTCGACAGGGAGCTCTGGAAACACCATATATTTT. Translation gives CASSSTGSSGNTIYF.

CDR3 loop: CASSLTRRRGDEKLFF. CDR3 bases: TGTGCCAGCAGCCTCACCCGAAGACGAGGAGACGAAAAACTGTTTTTT. This rearrangement joins TRBV28 to TRBJ1-4; D is ambiguous. CDR1 is MDHEN and CDR2 is SYDVKM in the germline V gene. The CDR3 is 16 residues long. Trimming cost V 6 bases and J 8 bases, with 22 bases left between them.

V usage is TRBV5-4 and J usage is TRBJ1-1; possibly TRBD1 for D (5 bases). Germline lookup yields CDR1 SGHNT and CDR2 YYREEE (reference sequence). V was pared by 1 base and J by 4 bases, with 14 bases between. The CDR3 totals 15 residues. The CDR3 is CASSLTGGWVTEAFF. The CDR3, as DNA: TGTGCCAGCAGCTTGACGGGGGGGTGGGTCACTGAAGCTTTCTTT.

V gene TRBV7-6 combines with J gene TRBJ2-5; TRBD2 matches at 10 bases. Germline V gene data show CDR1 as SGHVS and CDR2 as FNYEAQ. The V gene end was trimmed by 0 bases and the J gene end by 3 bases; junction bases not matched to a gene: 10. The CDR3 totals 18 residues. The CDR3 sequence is CASSLAERGGQKEETQYF. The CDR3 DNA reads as TGTGCCAGCAGCTTAGCGGAGCGGGGGGGCCAGAAAGAAGAGACCCAGTACTTC. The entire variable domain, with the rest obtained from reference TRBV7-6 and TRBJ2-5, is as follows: GAGVSQSPRYKVTKRGQDVALRCDPISGHVSLYWYRQALGQGPEFLTYFNYEAQQDKSGLPNDRFSAERPEGSISTLTIQRTEQRDSAMYRCASSLAERGGQKEETQYFGPGTRLLVL.

CDR3 sequence: CASSQEVGGNTGELFF. DNA of the CDR3: TGCGCCAGCAGCCAAGAGGTGGGAGGGAACACCGGGGAGCTGTTTTTT. The chain employs TRBV4-3 and TRBJ2-2; a weak D match, TRBD2 (6 bases). Germline V CDR1 and CDR2: LGHNA, YSLEER. The CDR3 has 16 amino acids. Trimming pared 0 bases from V and 1 base from J, leaving 9 bases between.

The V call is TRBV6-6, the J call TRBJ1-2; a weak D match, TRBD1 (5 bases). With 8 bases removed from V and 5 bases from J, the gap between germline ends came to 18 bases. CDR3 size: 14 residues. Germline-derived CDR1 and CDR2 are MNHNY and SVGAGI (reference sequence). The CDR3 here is CASRQRRGRYGYTF. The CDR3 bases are TGTGCCAGCCGACAGCGGAGGGGAAGGTATGGCTACACCTTC.

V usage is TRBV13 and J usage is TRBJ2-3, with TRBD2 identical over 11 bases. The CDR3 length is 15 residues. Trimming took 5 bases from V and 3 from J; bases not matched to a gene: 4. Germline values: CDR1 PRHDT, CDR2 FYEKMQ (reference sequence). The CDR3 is CASSGSGRATDTQYF. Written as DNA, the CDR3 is TGTGCCAGCAGCGGTAGCGGGAGGGCAACAGATACGCAGTATTTT.

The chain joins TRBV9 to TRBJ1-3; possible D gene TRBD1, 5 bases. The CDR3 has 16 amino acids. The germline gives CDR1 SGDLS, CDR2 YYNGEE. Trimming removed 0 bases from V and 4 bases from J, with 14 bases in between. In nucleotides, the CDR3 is TGTGCCAGCAGCGTAGATAGCGGGGGGACCGGAAACACCATATATTTT. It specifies CASSVDSGGTGNTIYF. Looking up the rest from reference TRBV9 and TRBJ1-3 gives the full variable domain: DSGVTQTPKHLITATGQRVTLRCSPRSGDLSVYWYQQSLDQGLQFLIQYYNGEERAKGNILERFSAQQFPDLHSELNLSSLELGDSALYFCASSVDSGGTGNTIYFGEGSWLTVV.

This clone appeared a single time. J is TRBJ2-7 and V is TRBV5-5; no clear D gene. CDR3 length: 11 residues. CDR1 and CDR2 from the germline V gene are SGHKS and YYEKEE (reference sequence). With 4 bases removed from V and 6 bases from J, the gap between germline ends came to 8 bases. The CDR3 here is CASSLSGEQYF. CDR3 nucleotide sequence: TGTGCCAGCAGCCTCTCGGGCGAGCAGTACTTC.

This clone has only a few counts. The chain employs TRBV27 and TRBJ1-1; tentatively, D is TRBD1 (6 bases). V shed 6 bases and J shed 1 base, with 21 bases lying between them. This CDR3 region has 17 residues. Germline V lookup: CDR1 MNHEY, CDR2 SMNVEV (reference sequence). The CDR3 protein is CASRSTRGGGGNTEAFF. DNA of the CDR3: TGTGCCAGCAGGTCAACCCGGGGGGGAGGGGGGAACACTGAAGCTTTCTTT.

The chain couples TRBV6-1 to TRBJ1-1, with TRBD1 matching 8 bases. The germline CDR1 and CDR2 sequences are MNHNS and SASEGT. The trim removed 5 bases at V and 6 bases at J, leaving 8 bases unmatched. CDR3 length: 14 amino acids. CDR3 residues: CASSSETGVSEAFF. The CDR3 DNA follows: TGTGCCAGCAGTTCGGAGACAGGGGTCTCTGAAGCTTTCTTT.

This chain's CDR3 is CASSLAETSNEQYF. The CDR3 coding sequence is TGTGCCAGCAGCTTAGCGGAGACTAGCAACGAGCAGTACTTC. V usage is TRBV7-2 and J usage is TRBJ2-7; 7 nucleotides match TRBD2. Germline V CDR1 and CDR2: SGHTA, FQGNSA. The CDR3 loop spans 14 amino acids. The trim removed 0 bases at V and 5 bases at J, leaving 4 bases unmatched.

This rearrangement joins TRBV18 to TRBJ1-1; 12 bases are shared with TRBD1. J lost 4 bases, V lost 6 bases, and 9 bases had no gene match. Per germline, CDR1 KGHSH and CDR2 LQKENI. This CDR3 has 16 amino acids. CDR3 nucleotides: TGTGCCAGCTCCCCCGGGACAGGGGGCTCGCGCACTGAAGCTTTCTTT. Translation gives CASSPGTGGSRTEAFF. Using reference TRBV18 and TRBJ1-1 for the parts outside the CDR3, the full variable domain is NAGVMQNPRHLVRRRGQEARLRCSPMKGHSHVYWYRQLPEEGLKFMVYLQKENIIDESGMPKERFSAEFPKEGPSILRIQQVVRGDSAAYFCASSPGTGGSRTEAFFGQGTRLTVV.